This TCR beta chain originates from a study of cytomegalovirus exposure and HLA in healthy donors. About the research overall: From donors who were HLA-typed, an early data release held about 85 million unique TCRs. Findings and caveats of the study: With later analysis, a missense DCLRE1C variant became linked to TCR beta V- and J-gene trimming.

It was with 60 Vbeta and 13 Jbeta primers that the PCR ran. Clones were sequenced by immunoSEQ multiplex PCR, and TCRdb holds only the in-frame ones, with some missing. Altogether tens of thousands of clones are present, 65% to 80% being singletons, with the ten largest covering about 12%. A single count supports this clone. Its antigen is undetermined. V was pared by 7 bases and J by 10 bases, with 14 bases between. This CDR3 region has 13 residues. Germline V gene data show CDR1 as WSHSY and CDR2 as SAAADI. The chain employs TRBV10-2 and TRBJ1-6; D remains unclear. The sample comprised PBMCs. The source is a male donor in good health and CMV-seropositive. CDR3 DNA: TGCGCCAGCAAAAGCACAGACACATCACCCCTCCACTTT. Its protein product is CASKSTDTSPLHF.